This record concerns one TCR beta chain sequence. The data are from a study of sequential checkpoint blockade in melanoma. The CDR3 loop spans 14 amino acids. J lost 3 bases, V lost 6 bases, and 6 bases had no gene match. Germline CDR1 reads MDHEN; CDR2 reads SYDVKM. Treatment: randomized to nivolumab then ipilimumab (arm A) or the reverse (arm B). The protocol was immunoSEQ multiplex PCR, while the TCRdb copy is restricted to in-frame clones and leaves out a portion. The repertoire holds 40,000 or so clones, about nine tenths seen once, with 12% in the top ten. The specimen comprised CD8+ T cells sorted from blood (inferred from file names), sampled from a patient given nivolumab and ipilimumab in sequence. The sequence derives from a human donor with melanoma. The chain combines TRBV28 with TRBJ2-7, with TRBD1 identical over 9 bases. The CDR3, as DNA: TGTGCCAGCAGAAACAGGGGGCCCTTCTACGAGCAGTACTTC. Its translation is CASRNRGPFYEQYF.